This T cell receptor beta chain was recorded in a study of Graves' ophthalmopathy and Graves' hyperthyroidism. About the study: The collection of peripheral blood took place at initial diagnosis, before any treatment.

The sequenced template was RNA, covering the TCR beta CDR3 region. Second-round multiplex PCR followed a first-round RT-PCR using HTBI primers. TCRdb independently ran MiXCR on the multiplex PCR reads; one entry per CDR3 protein. The sample lists about 700,000 distinct CDR3 sequences, under 50% occurring once. Germline V lookup: CDR1 PRHDT, CDR2 FYEKMQ (reference sequence). CDR3 length equals 13 residues. The study's findings and limits: Most expanded thyroid clonotypes above 0.001 frequency also appeared in blood. With a specificity of under 85% and a sensitivity of roughly 71%, the model predicted ophthalmopathy progression.

Worth noting for this clonotype: No antigen is known for it. A read error is possible here, since a much larger clone lies one base away.

Clinical symptoms, serum thyroxine, TRAb, thyroid ultrasound and orbital computed tomography formed the basis of diagnosis. The TCR was taken from an adult man with Graves' ophthalmopathy. The chain recombines TRBV13 with TRBJ2-2; perhaps TRBD1 as D (6 bases). Material: peripheral blood. CDR3 sequence (DNA): TGTGCCAGTGACAGGAAGAACGCCGGGGAGCTGTTTTTT. It yields the protein CASDRKNAGELFF.